The clone carrying this T cell receptor (beta chain) was observed many times. Germline loops: CDR1 MGHDK, CDR2 SYGVNS. The CDR3 contains 11 residues. The germline V and J ends were trimmed by 3 bases and 12 bases, with 9 bases remaining between them. This sample stems from a study of neurological immune-mediated disorders. Regarding time point: longitudinal time-point 1 (baseline). TCRdb ran MiXCR on the 5' RACE reads and lists one entry per CDR3 protein. This table holds approximately 49,000 distinct CDR3 sequences, about 9.1% found once. Material for sequencing was PBMCs. This clonotype was sampled from a woman between 40 and 55 years old in good health. The gene calls are TRBV25-1 and TRBJ2-1; D remains ambiguous. CDR3 loop: CASSDFRLQFF. The DNA for the CDR3 is TGTGCCAGCAGTGACTTTCGCTTGCAGTTCTTC.